A selection of T cell receptor beta chains follows, all from one sample in a study of cytomegalovirus exposure and HLA in healthy donors. Data came from immunoSEQ multiplex PCR; TCRdb stores just in-frame clones and leaves some out. Of over 200,000 clones listed, more than 65% are singletons. Sequencing used PBMCs. These receptors came from a woman younger than 45 in good health and CMV-seronegative. CDR3s include the opening cysteine and the closing phenylalanine or tryptophan. D genes are given only for firm matches. Not all rows give a size; the values are once, few, many and, for expanded clones, a class.

v_gene	d_gene	j_gene	abundance	CDR3aa	CDR3nt
TRBV5-1	NA	TRBJ1-3	NA	CASSLSGQAGNTIYF	TGCGCCAGCAGCTTGTCAGGGCAGGCTGGAAACACCATATATTTT
TRBV5-6	NA	TRBJ1-1	few	CASSDGGTEAFF	TGTGCCAGCAGCGATGGAGGCACTGAAGCTTTCTTT
TRBV5-1	TRBD1	TRBJ2-1	few	CASSTGQSSYNEQFF	TGCGCCAGCAGCACGGGACAGAGCTCCTACAATGAGCAGTTCTTC
TRBV27	TRBD2	TRBJ2-2	NA	CAGGRRLAGDVGELFF	TGTGCCGGAGGAAGAAGGCTAGCGGGAGACGTCGGGGAGCTGTTTTTT
TRBV30	NA	TRBJ1-5	NA	CAWSAGEWVQPQHF	TGTGCCTGGAGTGCAGGGGAATGGGTTCAGCCCCAGCATTTT
TRBV1	NA	TRBJ2-7	NA	CTSSQDVRRRQYF	TGCACCAGCAGCCAAGATGTTCGGAGGCGGCAGTACTTC
TRBV11-2	NA	TRBJ2-4	NA	CASTRTALAKNIQYF	TGTGCCAGCACCCGGACAGCCCTAGCCAAAAACATTCAGTACTTC
TRBV4-2	TRBD2	TRBJ2-1	once	CASSRISGEGNEQFF	TGTGCCAGCAGCCGGATTAGCGGGGAAGGCAATGAGCAGTTCTTC
TRBV27	NA	TRBJ1-1	NA	CASTPQGTNTEAFF	TGTGCCAGCACCCCCCAGGGAACGAACACTGAAGCTTTCTTT
TRBV19	NA	TRBJ1-3	NA	CASTSPGVGNTIYF	TGTGCCAGTACCTCCCCGGGGGTAGGAAACACCATATATTTT
TRBV25-1	NA	TRBJ2-1	NA	CASSEFREATEQFF	TGTGCCAGCAGTGAATTCAGGGAGGCTACTGAGCAGTTCTTC
TRBV30	TRBD1	TRBJ2-1	NA	CAWSPGTGQFF	TGTGCCTGGAGTCCCGGGACAGGACAGTTCTTC
TRBV15	TRBD2	TRBJ2-3	NA	CATSRLADAVRAQYF	TGTGCCACCAGCAGGCTAGCGGATGCTGTTCGAGCGCAGTATTTT
TRBV18	NA	TRBJ2-3	once	CASSPYGVTDTQYF	TGTGCCAGCTCACCGTACGGAGTGACAGATACGCAGTATTTT
TRBV6-5	TRBD1	TRBJ2-7	NA	CASSRPLGTVYEQYF	TGTGCCAGCAGTAGGCCCCTTGGGACAGTCTACGAGCAGTACTTC
TRBV6-4	NA	TRBJ2-3	NA	CASSEVEPGTPTDTQYF	TGTGCCAGCAGTGAAGTTGAGCCGGGGACACCCACAGATACGCAGTATTTT
TRBV6-5	TRBD1	TRBJ2-7	NA	CASSLQGARHEQYF	TGTGCCAGCAGTTTACAGGGGGCGCGCCACGAGCAGTACTTC